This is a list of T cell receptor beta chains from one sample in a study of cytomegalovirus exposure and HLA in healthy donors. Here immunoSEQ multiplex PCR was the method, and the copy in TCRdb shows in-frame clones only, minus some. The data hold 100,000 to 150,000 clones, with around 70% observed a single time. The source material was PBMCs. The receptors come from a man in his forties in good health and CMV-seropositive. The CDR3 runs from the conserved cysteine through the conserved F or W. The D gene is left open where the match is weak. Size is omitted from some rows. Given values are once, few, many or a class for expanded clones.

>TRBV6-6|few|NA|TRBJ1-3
CASSSRVSRSGNTIYF
TGTGCCAGCTCGAGTCGCGTGTCGCGCTCTGGAAACACCATATATTTT
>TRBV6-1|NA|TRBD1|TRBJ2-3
CASRDRATDTQYF
TGTGCCAGCAGGGACAGGGCCACAGATACGCAGTATTTT
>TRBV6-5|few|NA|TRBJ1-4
CASSLGQTTNEKLFF
TGTGCCAGCAGTTTAGGACAGACAACTAATGAAAAACTGTTTTTT
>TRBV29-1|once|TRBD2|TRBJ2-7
CSVITSGTSYEQYF
TGCAGCGTTATTACTAGCGGGACTTCCTACGAGCAGTACTTC
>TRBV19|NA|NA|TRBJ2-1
CASRWTGLPSNEQFF
TGTGCCAGTAGGTGGACGGGACTGCCGTCAAATGAGCAGTTCTTC
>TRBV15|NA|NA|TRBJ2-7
CATSRDLGQREQYF
TGTGCCACCAGCAGAGATCTTGGACAGCGCGAGCAGTACTTC
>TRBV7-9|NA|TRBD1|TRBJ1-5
CASSLSGGQGAGQPQHF
TGTGCCAGCAGCTTATCTGGAGGCCAGGGGGCGGGTCAGCCCCAGCATTTT
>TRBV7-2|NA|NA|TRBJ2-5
CASSQGETQYF
TGTGCCAGCAGCCAGGGGGAGACCCAGTACTTC
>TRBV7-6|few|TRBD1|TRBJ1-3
CASSFGGQVGNTIYF
TGTGCCAGCAGCTTCGGGGGACAGGTTGGAAACACCATATATTTT
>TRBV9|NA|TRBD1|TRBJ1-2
CASSPGTGAYGYTF
TGTGCCAGCAGCCCCGGGACAGGGGCCTATGGCTACACCTTC
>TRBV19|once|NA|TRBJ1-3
CASSLGAMPSGNTIYF
TGTGCCAGTAGCCTGGGCGCTATGCCATCTGGAAACACCATATATTTT
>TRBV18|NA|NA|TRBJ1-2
CASSAALQGTGYTF
TGTGCCAGCTCAGCAGCACTACAGGGAACTGGCTACACCTTC
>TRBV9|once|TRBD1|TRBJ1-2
CASTHGKGAYGYTF
TGTGCCAGCACCCACGGGAAGGGGGCCTATGGCTACACCTTC
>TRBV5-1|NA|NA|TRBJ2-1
CASSLGGNEQFF
TGCGCCAGCAGCTTGGGCGGCAATGAGCAGTTCTTC
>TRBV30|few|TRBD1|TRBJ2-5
CAWGGQGTGETQYF
TGTGCCTGGGGGGGACAGGGGACGGGGGAGACCCAGTACTTC
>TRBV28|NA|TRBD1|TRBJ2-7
CASKPSDRATYEQYF
TGTGCCAGCAAACCATCGGACAGGGCTACCTACGAGCAGTACTTC
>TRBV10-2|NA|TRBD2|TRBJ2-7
CASGIAGGDHEQYF
TGCGCCAGCGGAATAGCGGGAGGCGACCACGAGCAGTACTTC
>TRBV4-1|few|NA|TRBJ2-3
CASSHASGTDTQYF
TGCGCCAGCAGCCATGCTAGCGGCACAGATACGCAGTATTTT
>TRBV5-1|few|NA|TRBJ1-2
CASSPATGDYGYTF
TGCGCCAGCAGCCCTGCGACAGGAGACTATGGCTACACCTTC
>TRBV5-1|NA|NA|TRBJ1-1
CASSFRDDTEAFF
TGCGCCAGCAGTTTCCGCGATGACACTGAAGCTTTCTTT
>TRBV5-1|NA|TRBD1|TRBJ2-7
CASSSPGTGAYEQYF
TGCGCCAGCAGCTCCCCCGGGACAGGGGCCTACGAGCAGTACTTC
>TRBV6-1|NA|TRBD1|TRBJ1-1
CASSTSPQGVAEAFF
TGTGCCAGCAGTACTAGCCCACAGGGGGTCGCTGAAGCCTTCTTT
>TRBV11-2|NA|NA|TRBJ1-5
CASSPPGRADQPQHF
TGTGCCAGCAGCCCCCCGGGGAGGGCTGATCAGCCCCAGCATTTT
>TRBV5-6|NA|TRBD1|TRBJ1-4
CASSLTGQGEKLFF
TGTGCCAGCAGCTTAACCGGACAGGGTGAAAAACTGTTTTTT
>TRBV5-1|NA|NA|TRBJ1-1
CASSFQVGNTEAFF
TGCGCCAGCAGCTTTCAGGTCGGCAACACTGAAGCTTTCTTT
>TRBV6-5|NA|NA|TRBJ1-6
CASSEGTRWAPLHF
TGTGCCAGCAGTGAAGGGACACGTTGGGCACCCCTCCACTTT
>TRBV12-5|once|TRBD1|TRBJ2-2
CASGAPGQGYTGELFF
TGTGCTAGTGGAGCTCCGGGACAGGGTTACACCGGGGAGCTGTTTTTT
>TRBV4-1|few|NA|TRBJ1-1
CASSQASLLNTEAFF
TGCGCCAGCAGCCAAGCCAGTCTTCTGAACACTGAAGCTTTCTTT
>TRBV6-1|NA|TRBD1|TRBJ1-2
CASSEGFGTGGDYGYTF
TGTGCCAGCAGTGAAGGGTTCGGGACAGGGGGCGACTATGGCTACACCTTC
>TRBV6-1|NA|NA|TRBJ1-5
CASSEDEGVRQPQHF
TGTGCCAGCAGTGAAGATGAGGGGGTGAGGCAGCCCCAGCATTTT
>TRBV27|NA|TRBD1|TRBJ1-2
CASTMTGGGNGYTF
TGTGCCAGCACCATGACAGGGGGCGGGAATGGCTACACCTTC
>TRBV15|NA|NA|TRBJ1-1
CATSSQGNTEAFF
TGTGCCACCAGCTCCCAGGGGAACACTGAAGCTTTCTTT
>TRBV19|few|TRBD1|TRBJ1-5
CASSVRDRIRSQPQHF
TGTGCCAGTAGTGTCCGGGACAGAATCAGGAGTCAGCCCCAGCATTTT
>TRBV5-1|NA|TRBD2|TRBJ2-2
CASSRLAGGTGELFF
TGCGCCAGCAGCAGACTAGCGGGAGGTACCGGGGAGCTGTTTTTT
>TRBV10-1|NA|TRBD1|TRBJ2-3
CASSVRSVTGDTQYF
TGCGCCAGCAGTGTCAGATCGGTGACAGGGGATACGCAGTATTTT
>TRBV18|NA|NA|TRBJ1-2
CASSPPGGGSTNGYTF
TGTGCCAGCTCACCACCTGGTGGAGGGTCGACAAATGGCTACACCTTC
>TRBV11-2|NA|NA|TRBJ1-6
CASSSPDRRSFDSPLHF
TGTGCCAGCAGCTCCCCGGACAGACGGAGCTTCGACTCACCCCTCCACTTT
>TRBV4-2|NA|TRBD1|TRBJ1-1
CASSPRTGTDTEAFF
TGTGCCAGCAGCCCCCGGACAGGGACAGACACTGAAGCTTTCTTT
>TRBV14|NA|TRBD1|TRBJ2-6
CASSQAVVRTGRNSGANVLTF
TGTGCCAGCAGCCAAGCAGTTGTGAGGACAGGGAGAAACTCTGGGGCCAACGTCCTGACTTTC
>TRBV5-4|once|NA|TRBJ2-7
CASSSYRVLPSYEQYF
TGTGCCAGCAGCTCCTACAGGGTCCTCCCCTCCTACGAGCAGTACTTC
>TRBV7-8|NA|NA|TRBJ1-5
CASSWGGLTYSNQPQHF
TGTGCCAGCAGCTGGGGGGGGTTGACTTATAGCAATCAGCCCCAGCATTTT
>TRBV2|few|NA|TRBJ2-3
CASRKTLTGAALFSTDTQYF
TGTGCCAGCAGGAAGACCCTTACTGGGGCAGCATTATTTAGCACAGATACGCAGTATTTT
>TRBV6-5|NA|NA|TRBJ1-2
CASSISGGGYTF
TGTGCCAGCAGCATTTCGGGGGGTGGCTACACCTTC
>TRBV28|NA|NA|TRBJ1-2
CASSLDRDGTYTF
TGTGCCAGCAGTTTGGACAGAGACGGCACCTACACCTTC
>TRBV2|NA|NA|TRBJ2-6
CASSEARGPGANVLTF
TGTGCCAGCAGTGAAGCGCGAGGGCCTGGGGCCAACGTCCTGACTTTC
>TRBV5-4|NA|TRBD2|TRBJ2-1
CASSHGRPSGGNYEQFF
TGTGCCAGCAGCCATGGCCGGCCAAGCGGGGGTAACTATGAGCAGTTCTTC
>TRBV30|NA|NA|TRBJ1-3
CAWSRDTMSSGNTIYF
TGTGCCTGGAGCCGGGACACTATGAGCTCTGGAAACACCATATATTTT
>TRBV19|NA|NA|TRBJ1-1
CASRVGRDNTEAFF
TGTGCCAGTAGGGTCGGACGGGATAACACTGAAGCTTTCTTT
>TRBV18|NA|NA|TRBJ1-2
CASSHGDSLRPYTF
TGTGCCAGCTCACACGGGGACTCCCTTCGTCCCTACACCTTC
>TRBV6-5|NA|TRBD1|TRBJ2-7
CASSRQGYEQYF
TGTGCCAGCAGCAGACAGGGGTACGAGCAGTACTTC
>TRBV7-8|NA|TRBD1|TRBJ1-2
CASSLVGGGSNYGYTF
TGTGCCAGCAGCTTAGTCGGAGGGGGCAGTAACTATGGCTACACCTTC
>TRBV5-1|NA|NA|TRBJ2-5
CASSLGRGATQYF
TGCGCCAGCAGCTTGGGAAGGGGTGCGACCCAGTACTTC
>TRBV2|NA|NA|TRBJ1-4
CASRSKQTNEKLFF
TGTGCCAGCAGATCTAAGCAAACTAATGAAAAACTGTTTTTT
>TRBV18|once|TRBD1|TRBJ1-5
CASSPRPTGGVGQPQHF
TGTGCCAGCTCACCCCGACCGACAGGGGGGGTAGGTCAGCCCCAGCATTTT
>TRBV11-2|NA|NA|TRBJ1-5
CASSLEGLSNQPQHF
TGTGCCAGCAGCTTAGAGGGACTGAGCAATCAGCCCCAGCATTTT
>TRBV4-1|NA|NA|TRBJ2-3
CASSVTGNTDTQYF
TGCGCCAGCAGCGTCACAGGGAATACAGATACGCAGTATTTT
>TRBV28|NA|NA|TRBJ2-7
CASRTLSRGLEQYF
TGTGCCAGCAGGACGTTATCAAGAGGTCTCGAGCAGTACTTC
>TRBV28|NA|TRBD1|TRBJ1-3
CASAGQGGLTIYF
TGTGCCAGCGCGGGACAGGGTGGACTCACCATATATTTT
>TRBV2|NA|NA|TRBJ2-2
CASSRGREQNTGELFF
TGTGCCAGCAGCAGAGGACGGGAGCAGAACACCGGGGAGCTGTTTTTT
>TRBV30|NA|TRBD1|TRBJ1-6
CATTTGLNSPLHF
TGTGCCACAACGACAGGGCTCAATTCACCCCTCCACTTT